Presented here are 26 T cell receptor beta chains from one specimen sequenced in a study of shared T cell receptors in the human thymus. Produced via immunoSEQ multiplex PCR; TCRdb's table is partial and in-frame only. This sample has about 660,000 clones, with 85% to 90% found just once. The same sample was also studied in work on human thymus T cells.

What was sequenced was thymocytes. The receptors were sampled from a boy less than two years old with a congenital heart defect.

This chain links TRBV7-8 with TRBJ1-4; 8 bases line up with TRBD1. Germline V gene data show CDR1 as SGHVS and CDR2 as FQNEAQ. After removal of 6 bases from V and 8 bases from J, the junction contained 8 bases not matched to a gene. The CDR3 is 14 amino acids. The CDR3 DNA is TGTGCCAGCAGTCCCCGGACAGGGCAGGAAAAACTGTTTTTT. The encoded protein is CASSPRTGQEKLFF. Full variable domain (outside the CDR3, taken from reference TRBV7-8 and TRBJ1-4): GAGVSQSPRYKVAKRGQDVALRCDPISGHVSLFWYQQALGQGPEFLTYFQNEAQLDKSGLPSDRFFAERPEGSVSTLKIQRTQQEDSAVYLCASSPRTGQEKLFFGSGTQLSVL.

V and J are TRBV19 and TRBJ2-7; the D gene is possibly TRBD2 (7 bases). With 9 bases removed from V and 4 bases from J, the gap between germline ends came to 10 bases. This CDR3 is built from 11 residues. The germline gives CDR1 LNHDA, CDR2 SQIVND (reference sequence). For the CDR3, the DNA is TGTGCCAGCGGGGGGCTTTACGAGCAGTACTTC. It codes for CASGGLYEQYF.

The table lists this clone with a count of one. This chain links TRBV30 with TRBJ2-7; TRBD2 matches 9 bases. The CDR3 consists of 19 residues. CDR1 GTSNPN and CDR2 SVGIG come from the germline V gene (reference sequence). Germline trimming cut 4 bases from V and 5 bases from J; bases unmatched to any gene: 24. This CDR3 reads CAWTPPLSQREVIFDEQYF. DNA for the CDR3: TGTGCCTGGACCCCCCCACTCTCCCAGCGGGAGGTTATTTTCGACGAGCAGTACTTC.

V is TRBV5-5 and J is TRBJ2-7; tentatively, D is TRBD2 (5 bases). The CDR3 runs 15 residues. V was pared by 2 bases and J by 3 bases, with 15 bases between. The germline CDR1 and CDR2 sequences are SGHKS and YYEKEE (reference sequence). The DNA for the CDR3 is TGTGCCAGCAGCTTAGAGGGAGTAAGACGCTACGAGCAGTACTTC. Amino acid sequence: CASSLEGVRRYEQYF.

The chain employs TRBV6-5 and TRBJ2-5, with TRBD1 matching over 7 bases. The V and J ends lost 4 bases and 0 bases, in that order; junction bases with no gene match: 8. Germline V gives CDR1 MNHEY, CDR2 SVGAGI. This CDR3 is 16 amino acids long. As DNA, the CDR3 is TGTGCCAGCAGTTCACGCGCCCAGGGGGACCAAGAGACCCAGTACTTC. The encoded protein is CASSSRAQGDQETQYF.

The rearrangement links TRBV5-4 to TRBJ2-2; 7 nucleotides agree with TRBD1. Germline CDR1 SGHNT, CDR2 YYREEE (reference sequence). The junction had 6 bases not matched to a gene; V was cut back by 4 bases and J by 3 bases. The CDR3 is 15 amino acids. The CDR3 loop is CASSNDRDYTGELFF. CDR3 nucleotides: TGTGCCAGCAGCAATGACAGGGATTACACCGGGGAGCTGTTTTTT.

CDR3 DNA sequence: TGCGCCAGCAGCCATGGTGCAGGACTAGCGGGGGGGCATGAGCAGTTCTTC. The encoded protein is CASSHGAGLAGGHEQFF. The chain carries TRBV4-1 and TRBJ2-1, with TRBD2 matching over 15 bases. The CDR3 has 17 residues. CDR1 MGHRA and CDR2 YSYEKL come from the germline V gene. V shed 3 bases, J shed 8 bases, and the junction held 8 bases outside the gene matches.

CDR3 sequence (DNA): TGTGCCAGCAGCGAAACTGGGGGGTGGGAAGATACGCAGTATTTT. This sequence encodes CASSETGGWEDTQYF. The genes are TRBV14 and TRBJ2-3, with D possibly matching TRBD2 (6 bases). The germline CDR1 and CDR2 sequences are SGHDN and FVKESK. CDR3 length equals 15 residues. The V end lost 5 bases, the J end lost 5 bases, and 17 bases lay between the germline ends.

For this clone: One end of the junction varies from germline; a read error may be responsible. The rearrangement uses TRBV4-3 and TRBJ2-7; TRBD2 is a possible D gene (5 bases). This CDR3 region has 12 residues. CDR1 is LGHNA and CDR2 is YSLEER in the germline V gene. The CDR3 DNA follows: TGCGCCAGCAGCCAAGAAGAGGGCAGGTACCCCTTC. Residues: CASSQEEGRYPF.

The chain recombines TRBV19 with TRBJ1-1; D remains unclear. Germline CDR1 and CDR2: LNHDA and SQIVND (reference sequence). Trimming left V 1 base short and J 4 bases short, with 4 bases between. The CDR3 sequence is 12 residues long. The CDR3 coding sequence is TGTGCCAGTAGTATAGGGAGCACTGAAGCTTTCTTT. This encodes CASSIGSTEAFF.

V and J are TRBV5-1 and TRBJ1-1; D gene uncertain. Germline CDR1 SGHRS, CDR2 YFSETQ. Trimming left V 0 bases short and J 1 base short, with 10 bases between. The CDR3 sequence is 15 residues long. CDR3 nucleotides: TGCGCCAGCAGCTTGGTGCGGGGTGGGAACACTGAAGCTTTCTTT. Protein: CASSLVRGGNTEAFF.

The chain joins TRBV27 to TRBJ2-3, with TRBD2 identical over 10 bases. Germline CDR1 and CDR2: MNHEY and SMNVEV (reference sequence). V dropped 5 bases and J dropped 7; count of bases not matched to a gene: 15. The CDR3 spans 17 residues. CDR3 coding DNA: TGTGCCAGCAGTCCGAATCTTAGCGGGAGGTGGCTACATACGCAGTATTTT. It is translated as CASSPNLSGRWLHTQYF.

V gene TRBV6-4 combines with J gene TRBJ2-2, with 9 nucleotides matching TRBD2. The germline CDR1 and CDR2 sequences are MRHNA and SNTAGT. The CDR3 is 17 amino acids. V trimming: 2 bases; J trimming: 1 base; junction bases outside the gene matches: 5. The CDR3 protein is CASSDTFSGRNTGELFF. The CDR3 region has the DNA TGTGCCAGCAGTGACACCTTTAGCGGGAGGAACACCGGGGAGCTGTTTTTT.

V is TRBV4-3 and J is TRBJ2-3; the match to TRBD2 covers 12 bases. V trimming: 4 bases; J trimming: 2 bases; junction bases outside the gene matches: 13. The germline CDR1 and CDR2 sequences are LGHNA and YSLEER. The CDR3 totals 19 residues. The CDR3 region has the DNA TGCGCCAGCAGCCCACTTCCGGGACTAGCGGGCCTTTCCACAGATACGCAGTATTTT. Protein sequence: CASSPLPGLAGLSTDTQYF.

The rearrangement joins TRBV28 to TRBJ2-7, with 7 bases identical to TRBD2. Germline lookup yields CDR1 MDHEN and CDR2 SYDVKM. V lost 2 bases, J lost 3 bases, and 7 bases stayed unmatched. The CDR3 totals 15 residues. As DNA, the CDR3 is TGTGCCAGCAGTTTACAGCGGGACCTATACTACGAGCAGTACTTC. Encoded protein: CASSLQRDLYYEQYF.

CDR3 coding DNA: TGTGCCAGCAGTTTCCGGCAGGGGGCAACAGATACGCAGTATTTT. Protein: CASSFRQGATDTQYF. This chain links TRBV28 with TRBJ2-3, with 8 nucleotides matching TRBD1. Germline V gene lookup returns CDR1 MDHEN and CDR2 SYDVKM. This CDR3 comprises 15 residues. V trimming: 3 bases; J trimming: 3 bases; junction bases outside the gene matches: 5.

This rearrangement joins TRBV6-5 to TRBJ2-5; TRBD1 is a possible D gene (5 bases). V was pared by 3 bases and J by 3 bases, with 11 bases between. The CDR3 consists of 14 residues. Germline values: CDR1 MNHEY, CDR2 SVGAGI. For the CDR3, the DNA is TGTGCCAGCAGTTATTGGGTAGGGGAAGAGACCCAGTACTTC. Residues: CASSYWVGEETQYF.

This clone was observed once. The gene calls are TRBV2 and TRBJ2-7; tentative D call: TRBD2 (6 bases). Germline CDR1 is SNHLY and CDR2 is FYNNEI. Trimming removed 3 bases at V and 2 bases at J, with 20 bases between. This CDR3 region has 17 residues. The CDR3 DNA reads as TGTGCCAGCAGTGAGGGTCCTCCGCCCGCGGGACCCTACGAGCAGTACTTC. Its protein is CASSEGPPPAGPYEQYF.

The chain carries TRBV27 and TRBJ2-1; 8 nucleotides align to TRBD2. The length of the CDR3 is 15 residues. CDR1 MNHEY and CDR2 SMNVEV come from the germline V gene (reference sequence). Trimming removed 2 bases from V and 2 bases from J; junction bases left unmatched: 2. The CDR3: CASSLLGRAYNEQFF. The CDR3 DNA reads TGTGCCAGCAGTTTACTCGGGAGGGCCTACAATGAGCAGTTCTTC.

The rearrangement joins TRBV7-9 to TRBJ2-6; no reliable D call. The germline gives CDR1 SEHNR, CDR2 FQNEAQ (reference sequence). V lost 2 bases and J lost 0, with 11 bases in between. The CDR3 totals 17 residues. The CDR3 region has the DNA TGTGCCAGCAGCTTACCCCCTGTCTACTCTGGGGCCAACGTCCTGACTTTC. Protein product: CASSLPPVYSGANVLTF.

The chain links TRBV19 to TRBJ2-1; TRBD2 agrees at 13 bases. This CDR3 has 13 amino acids. V shed 8 bases and J 10 bases; nucleotides not matched to a gene: 5. Germline V gene sequence: CDR1 LNHDA, CDR2 SQIVND (reference sequence). The CDR3 loop reads CASAGLAGYEQFF. CDR3 nucleotides: TGTGCCAGTGCGGGACTAGCGGGGTACGAGCAGTTCTTC.

The gene calls are TRBV27 and TRBJ2-3; a weak D match, TRBD2 (6 bases). Germline-derived CDR1 and CDR2 are MNHEY and SMNVEV (reference sequence). V was pared by 5 bases and J by 0 bases, with 12 bases between. This CDR3 has 15 residues. CDR3 in amino acids: CASSPTRESTDTQYF. CDR3 in DNA: TGTGCCAGCAGTCCCACCCGGGAGAGCACAGATACGCAGTATTTT.

This rearrangement joins TRBV6-6 to TRBJ1-5; D unclear. The CDR3 extends over 15 amino acids. Germline V gene lookup returns CDR1 MNHNY and CDR2 SVGAGI (reference sequence). V was shortened by 1 base and J by 5 bases, with 12 bases between the two germline ends. The CDR3: CASSYWPQLDQPQHF. The CDR3 DNA sequence: TGTGCCAGCAGTTACTGGCCACAGCTCGATCAGCCCCAGCATTTT.

This clone was counted between two and nine times. This chain joins TRBV4-3 and TRBJ2-1; 10 bases match TRBD2. The CDR3 contains 17 residues. Trimming removed 1 base from V and 0 bases from J; junction bases left unmatched: 3. In germline, CDR1 is LGHNA, CDR2 YSLEER. The chain's CDR3 is CASSQAPSGSSYNEQFF. CDR3 nucleotide sequence: TGCGCCAGCAGCCAAGCCCCTAGCGGGAGCTCCTACAATGAGCAGTTCTTC.

The J gene is TRBJ2-7, the V gene TRBV7-3; possible D gene TRBD1, 6 bases. This CDR3 has 17 residues. Looked up from germline, CDR1 is SGHTA and CDR2 is FQGTGA. V lost 5 bases to trimming and J lost 0 bases, with 20 bases between them. CDR3 nucleotides: TGTGCCAGCAGCCTAAGGCCCTTGGACAGCCTCTCCTACGAGCAGTACTTC. Residues: CASSLRPLDSLSYEQYF.

The J gene is TRBJ2-7, the V gene TRBV4-1, with D unresolved. The CDR3 is 15 residues long. V lost 0 bases, J lost 3 bases, and 12 bases lay in between. CDR1 and CDR2 (germline): MGHRA, YSYEKL. The CDR3 region has the DNA TGCGCCAGCAGCCAAGAGCTAGACTCCTACTACGAGCAGTACTTC. Protein sequence: CASSQELDSYYEQYF.